The 27 T cell receptor beta chains below were found in one sample sequenced in a study of shared clonotypes between healthy human individuals. Profiled with immunoSEQ multiplex PCR; TCRdb holds only in-frame clones, not every one. Among roughly 2.4 million clones listed, about 94% were seen once. Sequenced input: naive CD4+ T cells sorted from blood. Subset specified: CD45RA+ positively selected. The source is a man younger than 35 in good health.

The chain links TRBV5-5 to TRBJ2-1; 8 nucleotides align to TRBD2. The CDR3 is made up of 17 amino acids. V trimming: 0 bases; J trimming: 4 bases; junction bases outside the gene matches: 9. CDR1 and CDR2 from the germline V gene are SGHKS and YYEKEE (reference sequence). The CDR3 loop is CASSLARTGGVYNEQFF. For the CDR3, the DNA is TGTGCCAGCAGCTTGGCCAGAACGGGAGGGGTTTACAATGAGCAGTTCTTC.

This clone appeared once. The chain couples TRBV7-2 to TRBJ1-6; D perhaps matches TRBD1 (5 bases). The CDR3 extends over 17 amino acids. Trimming cost V 5 bases and J 7 bases, with 21 bases left between them. Germline V gene lookup returns CDR1 SGHTA and CDR2 FQGNSA. Here the CDR3 reads CASSPRSGGGENSPLHF. CDR3 bases: TGTGCCAGCAGCCCGCGCTCGGGGGGAGGAGAAAATTCACCCCTCCACTTT. Drawing the rest from reference TRBV7-2 and TRBJ1-6, the complete variable domain is GAGVSQSPSNKVTEKGKDVELRCDPISGHTALYWYRQSLGQGLEFLIYFQGNSAPDKSGLPSDRFSAERTGGSVSTLTIQRTQQEDSAVYLCASSPRSGGGENSPLHFGNGTRLTVT.

The V gene is TRBV4-3, the J gene TRBJ1-1; D not resolved. Trimming took 0 bases from V and 4 from J, leaving 12 bases between them. Germline CDR1 is LGHNA and CDR2 is YSLEER. This CDR3 has 15 residues. The CDR3 spells CASSQEDFLITEAFF. CDR3 DNA: TGCGCCAGCAGCCAAGAGGATTTCCTCATCACTGAAGCTTTCTTT.

This clone is a singleton in its sample. V gene TRBV10-3 combines with J gene TRBJ2-5, with D maybe TRBD1 (5 bases). V shed 4 bases and J shed 2 bases, with 17 bases lying between them. CDR1 is ENHRY, CDR2 SYGVKD, per germline. The length of the CDR3 is 16 residues. CDR3 DNA sequence: TGTGCCATCAGTGCAGGAACAGGAGCTCGACAAGAGACCCAGTACTTC. It is translated as CAISAGTGARQETQYF.

For this clone: The same CDR3 can be traced to other DNA sequences in this sample. The chain joins TRBV11-2 to TRBJ2-5; D unclear. Trimming left V 5 bases short and J 4 bases short, with 5 bases between. The V gene's germline CDR1 is SGHAT and CDR2 FQNNGV. The CDR3 spans 11 residues. CDR3 in DNA: TGTGCCAGCAGCCTCCTAGAGACCCAGTACTTC. Translation: CASSLLETQYF.

The V gene is TRBV5-1, the J gene TRBJ2-7, with 8 bases that match TRBD2. Germline trimming cut 3 bases from V and 1 base from J; bases unmatched to any gene: 3. This CDR3 region has 14 residues. Germline lookup yields CDR1 SGHRS and CDR2 YFSETQ. CDR3 sequence: CASSSRGGSYEQYF. CDR3 in DNA: TGCGCCAGCAGCTCTCGCGGGGGGTCCTACGAGCAGTACTTC.

The V and J genes are TRBV7-2 and TRBJ2-7, with TRBD2 matching over 7 bases. The germline gives CDR1 SGHTA, CDR2 FQGNSA. V was clipped by 1 base and J by 5 bases; unmatched bases: 8. This CDR3 contains 15 residues. CDR3 coding DNA: TGTGCCAGCAGCTTAGTTGCGGGAGTGAACAACGAGCAGTACTTC. The encoded protein is CASSLVAGVNNEQYF. Combining the CDR3 with reference TRBV7-2 and TRBJ2-7 gives the whole variable domain GAGVSQSPSNKVTEKGKDVELRCDPISGHTALYWYRQSLGQGLEFLIYFQGNSAPDKSGLPSDRFSAERTGGSVSTLTIQRTQQEDSAVYLCASSLVAGVNNEQYFGPGTRLTVT.

The CDR3 nucleotides read TGTGCCTGGGCGGTGACAGGGGGGACTGAAGCTTTCTTT. Amino acids: CAWAVTGGTEAFF. This chain uses TRBV30 with TRBJ1-1; 9 positions agree with TRBD1. Per the germline V gene, CDR1 is GTSNPN and CDR2 is SVGIG (reference sequence). Germline trimming cut 5 bases from V and 5 bases from J; bases unmatched to any gene: 6. The CDR3 runs to 13 residues.

The chain is built from TRBV5-1 and TRBJ2-7; 7 bases fit TRBD1. This CDR3 comprises 16 residues. Germline CDR1 and CDR2: SGHRS and YFSETQ. Trimming at V came to 5 bases and at J to 4 bases, leaving 15 bases not matched to a gene. CDR3 in amino acids: CASRSTRTGPPYEQYF. In DNA, the CDR3 is TGCGCCAGCAGGTCTACTAGGACAGGTCCTCCTTACGAGCAGTACTTC. Together with reference TRBV5-1 and TRBJ2-7, the CDR3 gives the full variable domain: KAGVTQTPRYLIKTRGQQVTLSCSPISGHRSVSWYQQTPGQGLQFLFEYFSETQRNKGNFPGRFSGRQFSNSRSEMNVSTLELGDSALYLCASRSTRTGPPYEQYFGPGTRLTVT.

The chain has TRBV4-1 and TRBJ1-1; TRBD1 is a possible D gene (6 bases). This CDR3 has 18 residues. The V gene's germline CDR1 is MGHRA and CDR2 YSYEKL. V lost 1 base and J lost 1, with 19 bases in between. CDR3 residues: CASSQGRGALPRNTEAFF. The CDR3 DNA reads TGCGCCAGCAGCCAAGGGAGGGGGGCTCTACCCCGGAACACTGAAGCTTTCTTT.

CDR3 region: CASSQTTPSSYNEQFF. The CDR3 DNA sequence: TGTGCCAGCAGCCAGACTACCCCATCCTCCTACAATGAGCAGTTCTTC. V usage is TRBV7-2 and J usage is TRBJ2-1; D may be TRBD2 (5 bases). CDR1 SGHTA and CDR2 FQGNSA come from the germline V gene. Trimming left V 5 bases short and J 0 bases short, with 14 bases between. The CDR3 sequence is 16 residues long.

The chain joins TRBV7-3 to TRBJ1-5, with no clear D. This CDR3 has 15 amino acids. Trimming stripped 1 base from V and 1 base from J, with 8 bases between. Per the germline V gene, CDR1 is SGHTA and CDR2 is FQGTGA. CDR3 sequence: CASSLRRPSNQPQHF. The CDR3 DNA is TGTGCCAGCAGCTTAAGAAGACCCAGCAATCAGCCCCAGCATTTT.

The chain employs TRBV4-1 and TRBJ2-7; D not resolved. The germline gives CDR1 MGHRA, CDR2 YSYEKL. Trimming removed 4 bases at V and 2 bases at J, with 12 bases between. The CDR3 extends over 14 amino acids. The CDR3 sequence is CASSLTTATYEQYF. Here the CDR3 DNA reads TGCGCCAGCAGCCTTACAACAGCAACCTACGAGCAGTACTTC.

The chain is built from TRBV7-8 and TRBJ2-5; TRBD1 matches at 7 bases. Germline V gene data show CDR1 as SGHVS and CDR2 as FQNEAQ. This CDR3 has 13 amino acids. The ends lost 4 bases at V and 6 bases at J; junction bases unmatched: 5. CDR3 protein: CASSSTGRKTQYF. The CDR3 bases are TGTGCCAGCAGCTCGACAGGGAGAAAGACCCAGTACTTC.

This clone has just one count. The chain has TRBV5-1 and TRBJ2-3; 7 nucleotides match TRBD1. This CDR3 is 16 amino acids long. Per germline, CDR1 SGHRS and CDR2 YFSETQ. J was trimmed by 6 bases and V by 0 bases; bases with no gene match: 10. The DNA of the CDR3 is TGCGCCAGCAGCTTGGAAGGGGGCAGCGATTCCGATACGCAGTATTTT. Translation gives CASSLEGGSDSDTQYF.

V gene TRBV29-1 combines with J gene TRBJ1-5, with 7 bases that match TRBD1. The germline V gene has CDR1 SQVTM and CDR2 ANQGSEA. With 7 bases clipped from V and 2 bases from J, the junction kept 8 bases outside the gene matches. This CDR3 comprises 14 residues. The CDR3 sequence is CSAKTGLGNQPQHF. In nucleotides, the CDR3 is TGCAGCGCAAAGACAGGGTTGGGCAATCAGCCCCAGCATTTT.

This clone was seen a single time. The chain employs TRBV7-2 and TRBJ1-4; no reliable D call. Per the germline V gene, CDR1 is SGHTA and CDR2 is FQGNSA. The V end was cut by 0 bases, the J end by 13 bases, with 12 bases between. The CDR3 loop spans 13 amino acids. For the CDR3, the DNA is TGTGCCAGCAGCTTAGCGGGCGGGGTCAGACTGTTTTTT. It encodes CASSLAGGVRLFF.

The V and J genes are TRBV2 and TRBJ2-7; 7 bases line up with TRBD2. Germline V gene lookup returns CDR1 SNHLY and CDR2 FYNNEI. The V gene end was trimmed by 10 bases and the J gene end by 6 bases; junction bases not matched to a gene: 12. The CDR3 has 13 amino acids. The CDR3 nucleotides are TGTGCCACTAGCGGAACCTGGGCGAGCGAGCAGTACTTC. This codes for CATSGTWASEQYF.

A note on this clone: Other DNA sequences in the sample encode the same CDR3. The chain carries TRBV5-1 and TRBJ1-2; D may be TRBD1 (6 bases). Trimming cost V 0 bases and J 6 bases, with 9 bases left between them. CDR1 SGHRS and CDR2 YFSETQ come from the germline V gene. The CDR3 spans 13 residues. DNA of the CDR3: TGCGCCAGCAGCTTGGCGACAGGAAATGGCTACACCTTC. Translation: CASSLATGNGYTF.

CDR3 nucleotides: TGTGCCATCAGTGGGACCCGGACAGGGAGGGAAGAGACCCAGTACTTC. It specifies CAISGTRTGREETQYF. The V and J genes are TRBV10-3 and TRBJ2-5; D might be TRBD1 (8 bases). CDR1 is ENHRY, CDR2 SYGVKD, per germline. This CDR3 comprises 16 residues. V was clipped by 4 bases and J by 3 bases, with 18 bases between them.

The chain has TRBV7-2 and TRBJ1-6; no clear D. This CDR3 comprises 18 residues. Germline V gene lookup returns CDR1 SGHTA and CDR2 FQGNSA. Trimming removed 2 bases at V and 4 bases at J, with 18 bases between. In DNA, the CDR3 is TGTGCCAGCAGCTTAATTGCTGTAAGGCCCTCGTATAATTCACCCCTCCACTTT. It is translated as CASSLIAVRPSYNSPLHF.

This sequence joins TRBV29-1 and TRBJ2-2; D gene ambiguous. CDR3 length equals 10 residues. The germline V gene encodes CDR1 SQVTM and CDR2 ANQGSEA. CDR3 DNA sequence: TGCAGTACGAACACCGGGGAGCTGTTTTTT. Encoded protein: CSTNTGELFF.

The chain joins TRBV5-1 to TRBJ1-1; D not certain. In germline, CDR1 is SGHRS, CDR2 YFSETQ. Trimming removed 7 bases from V and 0 bases from J, with 13 bases in between. CDR3 size: 14 residues. This CDR3 reads CASAEQTLNTEAFF. CDR3 DNA sequence: TGCGCCAGCGCAGAACAGACACTGAACACTGAAGCTTTCTTT.

The chain links TRBV6-1 to TRBJ1-2; weak D call: TRBD1 (6 bases). The germline V and J ends were trimmed by 6 bases and 4 bases, with 18 bases remaining between them. CDR1 and CDR2 (germline): MNHNS, SASEGT. This CDR3 region has 15 residues. CDR3 nucleotides: TGTGCCAGCAGCCCTCGGGGGGGCTTGGGCTATGGCTACACCTTC. Translation gives CASSPRGGLGYGYTF.

V usage is TRBV6-5 and J usage is TRBJ2-1, with TRBD1 matching over 7 bases. The CDR3 has 14 amino acids. Per germline, CDR1 MNHEY and CDR2 SVGAGI. Trimming removed 5 bases from V and 3 bases from J; junction bases left unmatched: 4. CDR3 residues: CASSIQGVYNEQFF. The CDR3 bases are TGTGCCAGCAGTATTCAGGGGGTCTACAATGAGCAGTTCTTC.

The chain is built from TRBV18 and TRBJ1-4; D gene ambiguous. V was clipped by 2 bases and J by 8 bases, with 9 bases between them. Per the germline V gene, CDR1 is KGHSH and CDR2 is LQKENI. The CDR3 consists of 13 residues. The CDR3 here is CASSPGLAEKLFF. The CDR3 DNA reads as TGTGCCAGCTCACCAGGATTGGCGGAAAAACTGTTTTTT.

The chain recombines TRBV10-1 with TRBJ2-1, with a weak D call TRBD1 (5 bases). The germline V and J ends were trimmed by 4 bases and 6 bases, with 13 bases remaining between them. From germline, CDR1 is WNHNN and CDR2 SYGVQD (reference sequence). The CDR3 sequence is 14 residues long. The CDR3 DNA reads TGCGCCAGCAGTGGACAGTTGAAGAGCAATGAGCAGTTCTTC. This translates into CASSGQLKSNEQFF.